This TCR beta chain is from a study of blood T cell repertoires in COVID-19. Study-wide context: From the United States, Italy and Spain came samples of acute and convalescent COVID-19. In each case, the material was cDNA or gDNA derived from T cells, B-cell-depleted T cells, or PBMCs.

As processed by the authors: Reference gene primer amplification gave estimated nucleated cell counts. Libraries were prepared by immunoSEQ multiplex PCR; TCRdb keeps only in-frame clonotypes and omits some of them. The V and J calls and the clone size are those of that table, but D and trimming were determined from the DNA. The profile covers 50,000 to 65,000 clones, with 82% appearing a single time and 22% taken by the ten largest. Sequencing was done on a sample of peripheral blood. The TCR comes from a woman aged 60-70 years with acute or convalescent COVID-19.

CDR3 residues: CASSQDRRSEKLFF. The CDR3 bases are TGTGCCAGCAGCCAGGACAGGAGGAGTGAAAAACTGTTTTTT. The J gene is TRBJ1-4, the V gene TRBV7-2, with 7 nucleotides matching TRBD1. The germline CDR1 and CDR2 sequences are SGHTA and FQGNSA. This CDR3 contains 14 residues. V trimming: 5 bases; J trimming: 7 bases; junction bases outside the gene matches: 7.